This TCR beta chain was observed in a study of blood T cell repertoires in COVID-19 (TCRdb year 2020). Describing the broader study: The collaborator samples originated in the United States, Italy and Spain and spanned the acute and convalescent phases of COVID-19. Samples came from the ongoing ImmuneRACE study (first 160 participants) plus 1,254 subjects from 6 global collaborators. Where available, HLA class I and class II types were taken from metadata supplied by the sample provider and were not determined by assay-based typing. The repertoires were released in a freely available public database meant as a resource for research on the immune response to SARS-CoV-2. The sample metadata nearly always contained a de-identified subject ID, COVID-19 status, age in years and sex. The dataset comprised deeply sampled blood TCRbeta repertoires from subjects exposed to, actively infected with, or recovered from COVID-19. The material from the prospective study consisted of cDNA or gDNA derived from T cells, B-cell-depleted T cells, or PBMCs. The research as a whole found: How much clinical and demographic metadata was included differed by source and by participant, and the metadata was provided uncurated.

In the case of this clone: There is no known antigen for this receptor. No base qualities exist here, and no much larger clone lies one base off it.

The immunoSEQ Assay, a bias-controlled multiplex PCR, was used to amplify TCRbeta CDR3 regions from genomic DNA. Concerning the study's data processing: Nucleated cell counts per sample were estimated from amplification of reference gene primers within the assay. To quantify the absolute abundance of each unique TCRbeta CDR3 rearrangement, sequence reads were collapsed and filtered. For each sample, productive Simpson clonality was calculated as the square root of Simpson's diversity index across productive rearrangements. Sourced from immuneACCESS, this table was stored by TCRdb with only in-frame sequences that have V and J called. A share of the clones is absent; for the studies checked, an unresolved V gene accounts for under half, and the remainder has no known explanation. Clone size and V and J calls were adopted from that table, with D and trimming inferred from the DNA. Counted in this sample were around 220,000 clones; roughly 88% of them appeared once. The top ten clones comprise 2% to 2.5% of the sample.

A second Seattle source provided samples from volunteer blood donors who had recovered from COVID-19. Collaborating institutions collected whole blood in K2EDTA tubes following their own protocols. For TCRbeta analysis, collaborators shipped samples in one of three forms: frozen whole blood, isolated PBMCs, or DNA extracted from either of those sample types. The trim is 11 bases for V and 7 bases for J, with a gap of 21 bases between the germline ends. Reading from cysteine to phenylalanine, the CDR3 counts 14 amino acids. Only the CDR3 part of the read is kept: 42 bases, read in frame from the first base. CDR1 WSHSY and CDR2 SAAADI are derived from the germline V gene.

This TCR was sampled from a woman aged 40-49 years who had recovered from COVID-19. This sequence uses TRBV10-2 and TRBJ1-5; a weak D assignment points to TRBD1 (6 bases agree). The sample consisted of peripheral blood. CDR3 sequence: CASKAGGGRQPQHF. The DNA sequence follows: TGCGCCTCAAAGGCGGGCGGGGGGCGGCAGCCCCAGCATTTT.